A selection of T cell receptor beta chains follows, all from one sample in a study of T cells expressing NK-cell markers. TCRdb re-called the 5' RACE reads; every CDR3 protein appears as one record, without DNA. The sample has approximately 550,000 distinct CDR3 sequences, and its top ten clones hold approximately 4%. Sequences were obtained from blood T cells: a sorted CD56 or NKG2C T cell subset, CD4+ or CD8+ T cells, or bulk PBMC T cells (not recorded which). The receptors were gathered from a man aged 18 to 35 in good health. CDR3s include the opening cysteine and the closing phenylalanine or tryptophan.

TRBV5-1	TRBJ1-5	CASSYGGLGQPQHF
TRBV12-3/TRBV12-4	TRBJ1-5	CASSWLLNQPQHF
TRBV7-9	TRBJ1-5	CASSPAGVGNQPQHF
TRBV29-1	TRBJ1-5	CSVTGTYSNQPQHF
TRBV20-1	TRBJ2-3	CSASPGTEADTQYF
TRBV24-1	TRBJ2-1	CATSEGGIPVQFF
TRBV20-1	TRBJ1-4	CSARAATTNEKLFF
TRBV12-3/TRBV12-4	TRBJ2-7	CASSLRPGRSGEQYF
TRBV7-2	TRBJ1-4	CASSALGASLNEKLFF
TRBV12-3/TRBV12-4	TRBJ2-1	CASSWVGGPNEQFF
TRBV11-3	TRBJ2-5	CASSLPSGRESEETQYF
TRBV7-8	TRBJ2-1	CASRILQGAGNEQFF
TRBV29-1	TRBJ2-5	CSVGDHGETQYF
TRBV12-3/TRBV12-4	TRBJ2-7	CFGGDRGYEQYF
TRBV3-1	TRBJ1-1	CASSHRTYMNTEAFF
TRBV6-2/TRBV6-3	TRBJ2-2	CASSYRTANTGELFF
TRBV2	TRBJ2-3	CASSVQGNTDTQYF
TRBV10-3	TRBJ1-2	CAIRIPPEGGYTF
TRBV5-1	TRBJ2-7	CASSADRGRASEQYF
TRBV5-1	TRBJ2-7	CASSPRGSSYEQYF
TRBV6-1	TRBJ1-2	CASTDQGGRSNANYGYTF
TRBV7-2	TRBJ2-1	CASSLALTSGRNEQFF
TRBV20-1	TRBJ1-5	CSAAPGSNQPQHF
TRBV7-9	TRBJ2-3	CASSLDGGQGTDTQYF
TRBV25-1	TRBJ2-1	CASSTPGGVSYNEQFF
TRBV7-9	TRBJ1-1	CASSFGSWSNTEAFF
TRBV11-2	TRBJ2-1	CASSSPGLAGGREQFF
TRBV7-8	TRBJ1-1	CASSSHNRAEAFF
TRBV21-1	TRBJ2-5	CASSKEDETQYF
TRBV24-1	TRBJ2-1	CATSDSLADNEQFF
TRBV12-3/TRBV12-4	TRBJ2-5	CASSLMETAQTQYF
TRBV7-8	TRBJ2-2	CASSQGQGPTGELFF
TRBV5-1	TRBJ2-3	CASQQGLADTQYF
TRBV6-2/TRBV6-3	TRBJ1-1	CASSYVDSLTEAFF
TRBV29-1	TRBJ2-5	CSGRLAGAETQYF
TRBV19	TRBJ2-7	CASSIGDRVHEQYF